Listed here are 9 T cell receptor beta chains from one sample, sequenced in a study of blood T cell repertoires in COVID-19. Sequencing was performed with immunoSEQ multiplex PCR; in TCRdb, only in-frame clones are kept and a portion is missing. The repertoire holds over 130,000 clones, with 70% to 90% as singletons. The sequenced sample consisted of peripheral blood. Receptors were obtained from an older man with acute or convalescent COVID-19.

The chain is built from TRBV14 and TRBJ1-4; D is unclear. Germline loops: CDR1 SGHDN, CDR2 FVKESK. V was shortened by 0 bases and J by 7 bases, with 12 bases between the two germline ends. The CDR3 totals 15 residues. The CDR3 loop is CASSQELGRAEKLFF. CDR3 DNA sequence: TGTGCCAGCAGCCAAGAATTGGGGAGGGCTGAAAAACTGTTTTTT.

The table lists this clone with a few counts. The CDR3 protein is CASSFGGNTEAFF. CDR3 in DNA: TGTGCCAGCAGCTTCGGCGGGAACACTGAAGCTTTCTTT. This chain links TRBV7-9 with TRBJ1-1; D unresolved. CDR3 length: 13 residues. The V and J ends lost 3 bases and 1 base respectively, with 6 bases between them. Germline V gene data show CDR1 as SEHNR and CDR2 as FQNEAQ (reference sequence).

V is TRBV11-2 and J is TRBJ2-1; TRBD1 aligns across 8 bases. The V segment lost 5 bases and the J segment 7 bases; nucleotides outside the gene matches: 10. The CDR3 is 15 residues long. Germline loops: CDR1 SGHAT, CDR2 FQNNGV. The CDR3 DNA reads TGTGCCAGCAGCCCGACAGGGGAGGAGAGTAATGAGCAGTTCTTC. This encodes CASSPTGEESNEQFF.

The chain is built from TRBV19 and TRBJ1-1; TRBD1 matches at 9 bases. The V and J ends lost 4 bases and 4 bases, in that order; junction bases with no gene match: 4. Germline V gene data show CDR1 as LNHDA and CDR2 as SQIVND (reference sequence). CDR3 size: 14 residues. Written as DNA, the CDR3 is TGTGCCAGTAGTACCCAGACAGGGGGCACTGAAGCTTTCTTT. Encoded protein: CASSTQTGGTEAFF. The full variable domain, rest sourced from reference TRBV19 and TRBJ1-1, is DGGITQSPKYLFRKEGQNVTLSCEQNLNHDAMYWYRQDPGQGLRLIYYSQIVNDFQKGDIAEGYSVSREKKESFPLTVTSAQKNPTAFYLCASSTQTGGTEAFFGQGTRLTVV.

The gene calls are TRBV5-1 and TRBJ1-5; 9 nucleotides match TRBD1. This CDR3 comprises 15 residues. The V and J ends lost 0 bases and 6 bases, in that order; junction bases with no gene match: 4. Germline V gene sequence: CDR1 SGHRS, CDR2 YFSETQ. This CDR3 is CASSLGQGDGQPQHF. CDR3 nucleotides: TGCGCCAGCAGCTTGGGACAGGGGGACGGTCAGCCCCAGCATTTT.

The chain carries TRBV19 and TRBJ2-1; 7 bases map to TRBD2. The CDR3 sequence is 15 residues long. Germline trimming cut 6 bases from V and 0 bases from J; bases unmatched to any gene: 5. Germline values: CDR1 LNHDA, CDR2 SQIVND (reference sequence). The DNA for the CDR3 is TGTGCCAGTAGGGCGGGAGTTCACTCCTACAATGAGCAGTTCTTC. It is translated as CASRAGVHSYNEQFF.

The chain has TRBV6-6 and TRBJ2-2; no definite D call. CDR3 length: 14 residues. In germline, CDR1 is MNHNY, CDR2 SVGAGI (reference sequence). V lost 10 bases to trimming and J lost 2 bases, with 14 bases between them. DNA of the CDR3: TGTGCCACTGTAGCTGTGGGTAACACCGGGGAGCTGTTTTTT. This sequence encodes CATVAVGNTGELFF.

This chain connects TRBV28 to TRBJ1-4; 9 nucleotides match TRBD1. The CDR3 contains 14 residues. V was clipped by 2 bases and J by 8 bases; unmatched bases: 3. CDR1 and CDR2 (germline): MDHEN, SYDVKM. This CDR3 reads CASSLGQGTEKLFF. Written as DNA, the CDR3 is TGTGCCAGCAGTTTAGGACAGGGGACAGAAAAACTGTTTTTT.

This chain uses TRBV25-1 with TRBJ2-5, with a possible D match to TRBD1 (5 bases). Germline V gene lookup returns CDR1 MGHDK and CDR2 SYGVNS. V shed 4 bases and J shed 0 bases, with 12 bases lying between them. The CDR3 runs to 15 residues. CDR3 sequence reads: CASSAGPRYQETQYF. CDR3 nucleotides: TGTGCCAGCAGTGCAGGGCCTCGGTACCAAGAGACCCAGTACTTC.